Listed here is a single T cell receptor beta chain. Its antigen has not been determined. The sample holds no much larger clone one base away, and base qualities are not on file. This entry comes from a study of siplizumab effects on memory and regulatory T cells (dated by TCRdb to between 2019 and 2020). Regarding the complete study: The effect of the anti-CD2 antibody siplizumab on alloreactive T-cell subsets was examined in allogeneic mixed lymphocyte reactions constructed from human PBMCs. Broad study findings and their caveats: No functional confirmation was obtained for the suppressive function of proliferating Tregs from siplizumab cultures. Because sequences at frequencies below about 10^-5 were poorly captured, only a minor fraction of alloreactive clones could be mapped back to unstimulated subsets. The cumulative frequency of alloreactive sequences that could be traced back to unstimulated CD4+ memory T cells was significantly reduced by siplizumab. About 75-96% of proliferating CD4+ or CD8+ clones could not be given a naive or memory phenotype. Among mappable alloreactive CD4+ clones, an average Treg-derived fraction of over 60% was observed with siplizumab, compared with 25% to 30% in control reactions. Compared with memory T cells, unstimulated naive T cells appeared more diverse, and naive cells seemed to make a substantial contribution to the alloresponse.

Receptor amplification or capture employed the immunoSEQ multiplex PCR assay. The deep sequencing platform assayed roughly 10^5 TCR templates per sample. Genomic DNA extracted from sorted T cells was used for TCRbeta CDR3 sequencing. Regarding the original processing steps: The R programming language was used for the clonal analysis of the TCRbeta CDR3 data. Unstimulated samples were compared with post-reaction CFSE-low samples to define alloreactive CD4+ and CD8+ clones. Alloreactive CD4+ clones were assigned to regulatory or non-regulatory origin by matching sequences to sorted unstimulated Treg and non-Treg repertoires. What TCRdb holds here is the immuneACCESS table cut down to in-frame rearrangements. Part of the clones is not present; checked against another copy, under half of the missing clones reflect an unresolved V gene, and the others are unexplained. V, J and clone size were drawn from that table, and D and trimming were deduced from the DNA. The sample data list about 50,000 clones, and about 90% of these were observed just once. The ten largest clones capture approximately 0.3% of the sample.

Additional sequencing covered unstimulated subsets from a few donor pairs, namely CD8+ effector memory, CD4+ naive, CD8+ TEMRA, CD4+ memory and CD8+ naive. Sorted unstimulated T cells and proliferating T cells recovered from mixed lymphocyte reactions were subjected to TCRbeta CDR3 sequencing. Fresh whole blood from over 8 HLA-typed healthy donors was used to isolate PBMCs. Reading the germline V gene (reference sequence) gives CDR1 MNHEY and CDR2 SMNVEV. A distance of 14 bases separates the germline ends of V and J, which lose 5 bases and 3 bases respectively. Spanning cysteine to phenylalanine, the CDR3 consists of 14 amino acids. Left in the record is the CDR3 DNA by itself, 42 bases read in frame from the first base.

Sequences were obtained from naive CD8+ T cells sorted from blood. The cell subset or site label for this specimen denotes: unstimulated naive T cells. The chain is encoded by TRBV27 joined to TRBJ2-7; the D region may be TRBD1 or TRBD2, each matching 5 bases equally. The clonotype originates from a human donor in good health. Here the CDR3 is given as CASSDRDRGYEQYF. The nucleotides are TGTGCCAGCAGTGATCGGGACCGGGGCTACGAGCAGTACTTC.